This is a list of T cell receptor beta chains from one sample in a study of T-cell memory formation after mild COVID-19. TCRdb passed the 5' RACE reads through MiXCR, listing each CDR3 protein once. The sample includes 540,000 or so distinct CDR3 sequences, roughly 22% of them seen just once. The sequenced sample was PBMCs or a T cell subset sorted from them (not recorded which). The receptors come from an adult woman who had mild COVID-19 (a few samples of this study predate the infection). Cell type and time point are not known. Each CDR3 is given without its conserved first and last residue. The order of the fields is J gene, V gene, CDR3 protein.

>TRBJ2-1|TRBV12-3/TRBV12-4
ASRASGEYNEQF
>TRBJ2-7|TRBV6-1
ASRGQGTYEQY
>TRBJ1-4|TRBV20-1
SASGQATNEKLF
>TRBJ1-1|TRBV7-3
ASSLRGGVQPTEAF
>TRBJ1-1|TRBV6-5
ASSYGEYTEAF
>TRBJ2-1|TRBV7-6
ASSPRLGLGPYNEQF
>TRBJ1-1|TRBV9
ASSVDGGIPEAF
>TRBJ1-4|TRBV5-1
ASSWAALSLSSTNEKLF
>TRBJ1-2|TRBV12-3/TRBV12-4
ASSLALTASGYT
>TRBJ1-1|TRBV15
ATSRDRGIPNTEAF
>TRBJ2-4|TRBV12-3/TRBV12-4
ASSEVGAKNIQY
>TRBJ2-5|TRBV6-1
ASTPQVGGVAIEETQY
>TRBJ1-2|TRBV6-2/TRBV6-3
ASQREGQEPLGGYT
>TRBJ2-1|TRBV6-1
ASYDPYNEQF
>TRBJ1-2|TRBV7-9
ASSLEGYGYYGYT
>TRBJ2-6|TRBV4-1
ASSLLLGAGTPSGANVLT
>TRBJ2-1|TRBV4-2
ASSQVGLAGGGDNEQF
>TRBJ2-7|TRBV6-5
ASSVNRGIGPYEQY
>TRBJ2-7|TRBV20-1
SASVGTGYEQY
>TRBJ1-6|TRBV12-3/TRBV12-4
ASRGSSGVSSYNSPLH
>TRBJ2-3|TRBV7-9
ASSHQGAGTSGGPSTDTQY
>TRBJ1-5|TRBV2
ASTPGWVRNQPQH
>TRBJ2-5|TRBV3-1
ASSPTGTLWETQY
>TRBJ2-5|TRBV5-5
ASSWDRDQETQY
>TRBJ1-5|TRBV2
ASSEAGSHNQPQH
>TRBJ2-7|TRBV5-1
ASSLDGQTSSYEQY
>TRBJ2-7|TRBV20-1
SARNRIGTGGTRLY
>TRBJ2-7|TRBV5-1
ASSGTTGYEQY
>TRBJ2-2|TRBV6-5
ASSRRMADPSRELF
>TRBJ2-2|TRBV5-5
ASSFTRGTNTGELF
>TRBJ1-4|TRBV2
ASTRMGEKLF
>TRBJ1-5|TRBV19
ASSGRENQPQH
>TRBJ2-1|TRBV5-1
ASSSRTVSDNEQF
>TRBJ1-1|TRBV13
ASGSENTEAF
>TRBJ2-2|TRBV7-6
ASSAALAGANTGELF
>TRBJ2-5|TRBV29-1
SVAPYVASGRYQETQY
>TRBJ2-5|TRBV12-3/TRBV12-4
ASSFLVETQY
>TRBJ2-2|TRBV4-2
ASSLRLVSGELF
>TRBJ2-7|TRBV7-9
ASSPGGVEQY
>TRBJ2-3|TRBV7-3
ASSSLAGRPQY
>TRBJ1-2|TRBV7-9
ASSFTGYAYGYT
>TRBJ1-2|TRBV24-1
ATSGLGSGYGYT
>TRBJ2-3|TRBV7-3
ASSFGLAGALGDTQY
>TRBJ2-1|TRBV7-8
ASSPLWLSSYNEQF
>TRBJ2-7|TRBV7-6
ASSLGPGTYEQY
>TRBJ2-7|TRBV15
ATSTGREQY
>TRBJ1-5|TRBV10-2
ASSESMGSLNQPQH
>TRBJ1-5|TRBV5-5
ASSYYGGRSNQPQH
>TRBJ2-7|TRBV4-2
ASSPRDRGNDEQY
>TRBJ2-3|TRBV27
ASSLSGVGTYTQY
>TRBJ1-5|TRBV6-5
ASSRQGINQPQH
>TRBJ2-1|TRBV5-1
ASSLEGPALNEQF